This paragraph reports one TCR beta chain. Its target is not known. V was pared by 3 bases and J by 5 bases, with 11 bases between. CDR1 and CDR2 from the germline V gene are SGHRS and YFSETQ. The CDR3 length is 14 residues. The record originates from a study of T cells after yellow fever vaccination. Study-level points and caveats: Sorted repertoires could include abundant contaminating clonotypes from bulk cells.

MiXCR, applied by TCRdb to the 5' RACE reads, yields one record per CDR3 protein. The table shows 500,000 to 650,000 distinct CDR3 sequences, with about 15% occurring only once. This material consisted of PBMCs, taken about 5 days after the first yellow fever vaccination. This TCR came from a man aged 18 to 30 who received the YFV17D yellow fever vaccine. The chain employs TRBV5-1 and TRBJ2-2; D gene unclear. CDR3 nucleotide sequence: TGCGCCAGCAGCTCCCACACAAGAACCGGGGAGCTGTTTTTT. Protein sequence: CASSSHTRTGELFF.